This T cell receptor (beta chain) emerged from a study of identical twins. Study-wide results and limits: Conclusions leaned on cross-sectional statistical analysis and did not track the same donors over time.

A single record per CDR3 protein comes from TCRdb applying MiXCR to the 5' RACE reads. The sample consists of roughly 700,000 distinct CDR3 sequences, 8% to 9% of them appearing once. Germline V gene lookup returns CDR1 ENHRY and CDR2 SYGVKD. This CDR3 has 12 residues. The germline V and J ends were trimmed by 3 bases and 4 bases, with 7 bases remaining between them. This clonotype showed up many times. Antigen: not known. The same sample was also studied in work on yellow fever vaccine responses in identical twins.

The sequenced sample consisted of PBMCs. The source of this sequence is a woman aged 18-29 years in good health. V gene TRBV10-3 combines with J gene TRBJ2-7; D remains ambiguous. The DNA for the CDR3 is TGTGCCATCAGTGAATTGTTTTACGAGCAGTACTTC. It yields the protein CAISELFYEQYF.